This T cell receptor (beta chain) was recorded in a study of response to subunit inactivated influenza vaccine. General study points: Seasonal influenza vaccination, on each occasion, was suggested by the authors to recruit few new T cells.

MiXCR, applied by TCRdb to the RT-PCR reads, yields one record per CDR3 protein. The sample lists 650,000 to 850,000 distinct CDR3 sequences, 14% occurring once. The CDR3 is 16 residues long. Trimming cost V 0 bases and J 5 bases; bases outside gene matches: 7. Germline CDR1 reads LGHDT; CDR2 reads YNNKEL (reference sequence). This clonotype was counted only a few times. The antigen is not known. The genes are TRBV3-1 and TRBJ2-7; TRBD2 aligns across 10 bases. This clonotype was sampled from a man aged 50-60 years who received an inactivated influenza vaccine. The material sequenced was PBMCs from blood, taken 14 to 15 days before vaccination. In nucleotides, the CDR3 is TGTGCCAGCAGCCAAGAAGGTCTAGCGGGAGTTCACGAGCAGTACTTC. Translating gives CASSQEGLAGVHEQYF.